This TCR beta chain was sequenced for a study of T-cell memory formation after mild COVID-19. Study results and limitations: Contracting clones, day 15 to 85, had balanced CD4/CD8, and later expanders favored CD4+.

The CDR3 is 15 residues long. Germline V lookup: CDR1 SEHNR, CDR2 FQNEAQ (reference sequence). The V and J ends lost 1 base and 3 bases, in that order; junction bases with no gene match: 2. Remarks on this clonotype: What it binds is unknown.

With constant-segment primers, 5'RACE yielded cDNA libraries of TCR alpha and TCR beta that carried sample barcodes and UMIs. MiXCR, run by TCRdb on the 5' RACE reads, gives a single entry per CDR3 protein. Of over 300,000 distinct CDR3 sequences listed, around a fifth are singletons. The chain links TRBV7-9 to TRBJ2-2; 7 bases line up with TRBD2. This receptor was taken from a man between 18 and 29 years old who had mild COVID-19 (a few samples of this study predate the infection). Cell type and time point are not known. The sample comprised PBMCs or a T cell subset sorted from them (not recorded which). CDR3 loop: CASSLDLADTGELFF. The CDR3, as DNA: TGTGCCAGCAGCTTAGACCTAGCGGACACCGGGGAGCTGTTTTTT.